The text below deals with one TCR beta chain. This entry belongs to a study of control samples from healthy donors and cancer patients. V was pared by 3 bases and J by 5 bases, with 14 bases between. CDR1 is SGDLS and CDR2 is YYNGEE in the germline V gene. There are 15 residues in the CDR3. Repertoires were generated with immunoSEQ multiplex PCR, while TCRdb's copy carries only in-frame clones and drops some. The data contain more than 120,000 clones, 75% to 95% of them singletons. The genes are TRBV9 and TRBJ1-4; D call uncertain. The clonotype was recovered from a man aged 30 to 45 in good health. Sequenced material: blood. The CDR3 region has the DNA TGTGCCAGCAGCGGGGGTTCCTCGATCAATGAAAAACTGTTTTTT. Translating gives CASSGGSSINEKLFF.